The following is a T cell receptor beta chain sequence with its context. The assay was immunoSEQ multiplex PCR, and TCRdb's table has in-frame clones only and misses some. The sample includes 200,000 to 300,000 clones, about nine tenths of them seen just once. These data belong to a study of blood T cell repertoires in COVID-19. V lost 6 bases to trimming and J lost 4 bases; unmatched junction nucleotides: 7. The germline CDR1 and CDR2 sequences are ENHRY and SYGVKD. The CDR3 covers 15 residues. Material for sequencing was peripheral blood. The chain is built from TRBV10-3 and TRBJ2-2, with 8 bases fitting TRBD2. The source of this sequence is a man aged 55 to 70 with acute or convalescent COVID-19. The chain's CDR3 is CAISERENPTGELFF. The CDR3 region has the DNA TGTGCCATCAGCGAGCGGGAGAATCCCACCGGGGAGCTGTTTTTT.